Listed below are T cell receptor beta chains from one sample, sequenced in a study of control samples from healthy donors and cancer patients. Clones were read by immunoSEQ multiplex PCR, and TCRdb kept only the in-frame ones, dropping some. The sample holds under 450,000 clones; approximately 92% are singletons and the top ten take 5.5% to 8%. What was sequenced was PBMCs. The receptors derive from a man aged 35 to 55 with head and neck cancer. CDR3s include the opening cysteine and the closing phenylalanine or tryptophan. Each record gives: V gene, clone size, J gene, D gene, CDR3 protein, CDR3 DNA. A D gene is named only where the DNA matches it firmly. Where a row states a size, it is once, few, many or the class of an expanded clone; other rows omit it.

V: TRBV19; size: NA; J: TRBJ2-1; D: NA; CDR3: CASSMWPQSTYNEQFF; DNA: TGTGCCAGTAGTATGTGGCCCCAGTCCACCTACAATGAGCAGTTCTTC
V: TRBV6-1; size: NA; J: TRBJ2-2; D: NA; CDR3: CASSDWAGANTGELFF; DNA: TGTGCCAGCAGTGATTGGGCAGGGGCGAACACCGGGGAGCTGTTTTTT
V: TRBV10-3; size: NA; J: TRBJ2-3; D: NA; CDR3: CASRSSSSSTDTQYF; DNA: TGTGCCTCCAGATCCTCCTCTAGTAGCACAGATACGCAGTATTTT
V: TRBV5-4; size: NA; J: TRBJ2-7; D: TRBD2; CDR3: CASSLGGLAASYEQYF; DNA: TGTGCCAGCAGCTTGGGGGGACTAGCGGCTTCCTACGAGCAGTACTTC
V: TRBV28; size: NA; J: TRBJ1-5; D: TRBD1; CDR3: CASSLSRTGYLAQHF; DNA: TGTGCCAGCAGTTTATCACGGACAGGGTATTTGGCCCAGCATTTT
V: TRBV3-1/TRBV3-2; size: once; J: TRBJ2-3; D: TRBD2; CDR3: CASSQVASGGTDTQYF; DNA: TGTGCCAGCAGCCAAGTCGCTAGCGGGGGCACAGATACGCAGTATTTT
V: TRBV3-1/TRBV3-2; size: NA; J: TRBJ1-5; D: TRBD1; CDR3: CASSRGFGTGQNQPQHF; DNA: TGTGCCAGCAGCCGCGGGTTCGGGACAGGTCAGAATCAGCCCCAGCATTTT
V: TRBV4-2; size: NA; J: TRBJ2-1; D: NA; CDR3: CASSPPPGRSYNEQFF; DNA: TGTGCCAGCAGCCCCCCTCCGGGCAGGAGCTACAATGAGCAGTTCTTC
V: TRBV28; size: NA; J: TRBJ2-1; D: TRBD1; CDR3: CASSPPGQGINSQFF; DNA: TGTGCCAGCAGTCCACCGGGACAGGGGATCAACTCACAGTTCTTC
V: TRBV7-8; size: NA; J: TRBJ2-3; D: NA; CDR3: CASSLEGTDTQYF; DNA: TGTGCCAGCAGCTTAGAGGGCACAGATACGCAGTATTTT
V: TRBV11-3; size: NA; J: TRBJ2-5; D: NA; CDR3: CASSLGSETQYF; DNA: TGTGCCAGCAGCCTCGGGTCGGAGACCCAGTACTTC
V: TRBV18; size: few; J: TRBJ1-5; D: NA; CDR3: CASSPGAPRGDPQHF; DNA: TGTGCCAGCTCACCGGGAGCCCCACGGGGTGACCCCCAGCATTTT
V: TRBV7-6; size: NA; J: TRBJ2-7; D: NA; CDR3: CASSLGAGQGAYEQYF; DNA: TGTGCCAGCAGCTTAGGGGCGGGGCAGGGGGCCTACGAGCAGTACTTC
V: TRBV10-3; size: NA; J: TRBJ2-3; D: TRBD2; CDR3: CAISESNPTSGPSTDTQYF; DNA: TGTGCCATCAGTGAGTCGAACCCAACTAGCGGGCCTAGCACAGATACGCAGTATTTT
V: TRBV2; size: NA; J: TRBJ1-1; D: NA; CDR3: CAGAQNTEAFF; DNA: TGTGCCGGCGCGCAGAACACTGAAGCTTTCTTT
V: TRBV5-8; size: NA; J: TRBJ2-7; D: NA; CDR3: CASSLAQGGTYEQYF; DNA: TGTGCCAGCAGCTTGGCACAGGGGGGGACCTACGAGCAGTACTTC
V: TRBV11-2; size: NA; J: TRBJ1-1; D: TRBD1; CDR3: CASSPGDRGAFF; DNA: TGTGCCAGCAGCCCCGGGGACAGGGGAGCTTTCTTT
V: TRBV2; size: once; J: TRBJ2-3; D: TRBD1; CDR3: CASSEGTGETDTQYF; DNA: TGTGCCAGCAGTGAAGGGACAGGGGAAACAGATACGCAGTATTTT
V: TRBV30; size: once; J: TRBJ2-3; D: TRBD2; CDR3: CAWEKAGGPVGDTQYF; DNA: TGTGCCTGGGAGAAAGCGGGAGGGCCCGTTGGAGATACGCAGTATTTT
V: TRBV12-3/TRBV12-4; size: NA; J: TRBJ2-3; D: NA; CDR3: CASSYDYTDTQYF; DNA: TGTGCCAGCAGTTATGATTACACAGATACGCAGTATTTT
V: TRBV19; size: NA; J: TRBJ2-6; D: NA; CDR3: CASSIDSGANVLTF; DNA: TGTGCCAGTAGTATCGACTCTGGGGCCAACGTCCTGACTTTC
V: TRBV2; size: NA; J: TRBJ2-1; D: TRBD2; CDR3: CASSEALGLAGENEQFF; DNA: TGTGCCAGCAGTGAGGCCCTGGGACTAGCGGGAGAGAATGAGCAGTTCTTC
V: TRBV6-2/TRBV6-3; size: NA; J: TRBJ1-5; D: TRBD1; CDR3: CASSSMFQGQVSPQHF; DNA: TGTGCCAGCAGCTCCATGTTCCAAGGACAGGTGAGTCCCCAGCATTTT
V: TRBV10-3; size: NA; J: TRBJ1-2; D: NA; CDR3: CAISLGDGYTF; DNA: TGTGCCATCAGTTTAGGGGATGGCTACACCTTC